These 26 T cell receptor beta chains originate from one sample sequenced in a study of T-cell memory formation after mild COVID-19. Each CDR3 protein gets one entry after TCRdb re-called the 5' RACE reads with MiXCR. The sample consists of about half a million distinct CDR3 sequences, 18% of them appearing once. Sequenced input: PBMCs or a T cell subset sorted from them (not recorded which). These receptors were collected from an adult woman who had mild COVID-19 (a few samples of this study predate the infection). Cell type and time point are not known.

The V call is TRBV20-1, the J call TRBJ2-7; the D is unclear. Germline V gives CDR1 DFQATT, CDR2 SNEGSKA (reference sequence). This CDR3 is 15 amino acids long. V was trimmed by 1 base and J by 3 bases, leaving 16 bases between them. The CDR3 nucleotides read TGCAGTGCTAGAGGTACCATTGGACGGAGCTACGAGCAGTACTTC. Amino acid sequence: CSARGTIGRSYEQYF.

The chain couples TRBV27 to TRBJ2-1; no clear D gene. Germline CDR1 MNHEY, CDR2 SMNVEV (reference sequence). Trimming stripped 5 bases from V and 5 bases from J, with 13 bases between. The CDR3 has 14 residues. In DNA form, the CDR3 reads TGTGCCAGCAGTCGCAGACAAGACCACAATGAGCAGTTCTTC. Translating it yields CASSRRQDHNEQFF.

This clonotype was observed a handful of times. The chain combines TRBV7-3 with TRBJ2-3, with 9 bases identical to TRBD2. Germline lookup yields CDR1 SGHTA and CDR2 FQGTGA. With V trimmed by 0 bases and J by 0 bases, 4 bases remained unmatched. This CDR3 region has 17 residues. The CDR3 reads CASSLTPSGTSTDTQYF. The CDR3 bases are TGTGCCAGCAGCTTAACGCCTAGCGGGACAAGCACAGATACGCAGTATTTT.

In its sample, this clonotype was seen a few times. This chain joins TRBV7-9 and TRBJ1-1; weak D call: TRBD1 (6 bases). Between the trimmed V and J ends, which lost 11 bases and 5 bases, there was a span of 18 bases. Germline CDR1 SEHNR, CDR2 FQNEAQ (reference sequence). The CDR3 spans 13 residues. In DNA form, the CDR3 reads TGTGCCGGACCGGGGGGGCTTGGGACTGAAGCTTTCTTT. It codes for CAGPGGLGTEAFF.

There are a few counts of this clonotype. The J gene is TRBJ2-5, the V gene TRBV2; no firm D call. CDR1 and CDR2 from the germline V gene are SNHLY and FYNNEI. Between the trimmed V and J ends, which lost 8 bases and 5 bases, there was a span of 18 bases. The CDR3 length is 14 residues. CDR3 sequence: CASQANGLGETQYF. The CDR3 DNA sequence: TGTGCCAGCCAAGCCAACGGGCTAGGGGAGACCCAGTACTTC.

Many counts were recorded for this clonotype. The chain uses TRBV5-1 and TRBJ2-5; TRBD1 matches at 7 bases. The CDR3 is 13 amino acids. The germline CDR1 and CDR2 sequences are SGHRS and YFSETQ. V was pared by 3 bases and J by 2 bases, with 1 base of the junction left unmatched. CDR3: CASSSGQQETQYF. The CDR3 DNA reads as TGCGCCAGCAGCTCGGGACAGCAAGAGACCCAGTACTTC.

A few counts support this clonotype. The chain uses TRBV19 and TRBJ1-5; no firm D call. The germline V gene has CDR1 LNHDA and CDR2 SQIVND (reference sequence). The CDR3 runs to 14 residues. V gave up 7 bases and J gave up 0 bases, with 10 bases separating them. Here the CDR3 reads CASTLAYSNQPQHF. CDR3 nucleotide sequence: TGTGCCAGTACCTTGGCCTATAGCAATCAGCCCCAGCATTTT.

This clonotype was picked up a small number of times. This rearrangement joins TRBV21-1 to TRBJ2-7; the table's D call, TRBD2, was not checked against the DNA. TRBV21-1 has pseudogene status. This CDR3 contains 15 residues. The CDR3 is CASSSPGLDGDEQYF. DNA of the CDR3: TGTGCCAGCAGTTCCCCGGGACTAGATGGCGACGAGCAGTACTTC.

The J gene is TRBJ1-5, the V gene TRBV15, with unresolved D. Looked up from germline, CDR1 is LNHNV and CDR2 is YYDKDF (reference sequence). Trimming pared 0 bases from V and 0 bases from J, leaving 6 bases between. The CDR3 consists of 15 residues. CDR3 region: CATSRDGSSNQPQHF. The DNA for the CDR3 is TGTGCCACCAGCAGAGATGGGAGTAGCAATCAGCCCCAGCATTTT.

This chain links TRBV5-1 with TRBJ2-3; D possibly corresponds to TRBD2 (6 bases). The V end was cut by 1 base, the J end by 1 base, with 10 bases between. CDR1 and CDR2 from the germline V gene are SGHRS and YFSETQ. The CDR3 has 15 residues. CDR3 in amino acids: CASSLLIAGTDTQYF. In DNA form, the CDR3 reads TGCGCCAGCAGCTTGCTCATAGCGGGCACAGATACGCAGTATTTT.

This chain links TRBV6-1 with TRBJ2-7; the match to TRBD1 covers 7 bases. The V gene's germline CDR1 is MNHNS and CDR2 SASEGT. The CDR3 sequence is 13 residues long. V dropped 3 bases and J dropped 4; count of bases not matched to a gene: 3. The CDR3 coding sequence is TGTGCCAGCAGTGAGAACAGGGGTTACGAGCAGTACTTC. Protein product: CASSENRGYEQYF.

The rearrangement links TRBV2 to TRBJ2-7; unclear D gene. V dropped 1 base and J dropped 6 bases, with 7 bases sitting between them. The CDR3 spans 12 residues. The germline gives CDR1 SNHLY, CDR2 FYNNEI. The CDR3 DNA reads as TGTGCCAGCAGTGAAGTAGTTGGCGAGCAGTACTTC. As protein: CASSEVVGEQYF.

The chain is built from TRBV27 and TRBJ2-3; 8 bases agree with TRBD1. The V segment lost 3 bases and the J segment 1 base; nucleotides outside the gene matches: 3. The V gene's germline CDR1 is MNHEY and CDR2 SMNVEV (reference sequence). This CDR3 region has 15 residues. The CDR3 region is CASSFSTGGTDTQYF. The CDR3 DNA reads TGTGCCAGCAGTTTTTCGACAGGGGGCACAGATACGCAGTATTTT.

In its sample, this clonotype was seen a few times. The CDR3 nucleotides are TGTGCCAGCAGCCCCGGGGACAGTCAGCCCCAGCATTTT. It specifies CASSPGDSQPQHF. J is TRBJ1-5 and V is TRBV6-2 or TRBV6-3; 7 nucleotides align to TRBD1. The CDR3 loop spans 13 amino acids. V lost 6 bases and J lost 6; bases outside the gene matches: 5. Looked up from germline, CDR1 is MNHEY and CDR2 is SVGEGT.

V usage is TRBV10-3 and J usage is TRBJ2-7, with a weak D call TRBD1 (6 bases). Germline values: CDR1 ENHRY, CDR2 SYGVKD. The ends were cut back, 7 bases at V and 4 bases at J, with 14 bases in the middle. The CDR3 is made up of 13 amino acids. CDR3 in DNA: TGTGCCATCACCCCACTACAGGGTTACGAGCAGTACTTC. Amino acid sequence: CAITPLQGYEQYF.

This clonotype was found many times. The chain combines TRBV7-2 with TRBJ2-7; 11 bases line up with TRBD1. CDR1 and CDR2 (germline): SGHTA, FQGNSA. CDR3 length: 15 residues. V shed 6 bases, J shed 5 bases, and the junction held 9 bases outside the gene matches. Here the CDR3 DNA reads TGTGCCAGCAGATACCCGGGACAGGGGGTCGACGAGCAGTACTTC. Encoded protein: CASRYPGQGVDEQYF.

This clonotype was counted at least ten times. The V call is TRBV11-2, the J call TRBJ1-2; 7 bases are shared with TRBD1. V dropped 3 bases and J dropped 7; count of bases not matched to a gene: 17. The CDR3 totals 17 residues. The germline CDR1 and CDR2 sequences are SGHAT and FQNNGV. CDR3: CASSFGGTAKMEGGYTF. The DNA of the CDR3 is TGTGCCAGCAGCTTCGGGGGGACAGCCAAAATGGAAGGTGGCTACACCTTC.

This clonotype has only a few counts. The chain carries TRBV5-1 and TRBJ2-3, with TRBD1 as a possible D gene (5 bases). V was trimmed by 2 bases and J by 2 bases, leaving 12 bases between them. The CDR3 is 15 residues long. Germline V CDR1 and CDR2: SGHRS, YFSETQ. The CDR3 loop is CASSLTGPYTDTQYF. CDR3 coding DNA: TGCGCCAGCAGCTTAACAGGTCCGTACACAGATACGCAGTATTTT.

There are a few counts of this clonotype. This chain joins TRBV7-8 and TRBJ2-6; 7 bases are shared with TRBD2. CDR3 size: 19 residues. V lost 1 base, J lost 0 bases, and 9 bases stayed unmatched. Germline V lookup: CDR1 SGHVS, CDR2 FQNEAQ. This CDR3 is CASSLGRLAATSGANVLTF. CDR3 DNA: TGTGCCAGCAGCTTAGGGCGCCTAGCGGCTACCTCTGGGGCCAACGTCCTGACTTTC.

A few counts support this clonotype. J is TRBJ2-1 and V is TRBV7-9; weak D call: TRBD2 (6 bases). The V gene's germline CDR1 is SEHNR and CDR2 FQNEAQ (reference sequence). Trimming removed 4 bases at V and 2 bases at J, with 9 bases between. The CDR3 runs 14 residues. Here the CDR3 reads CASSSRGTYNEQFF. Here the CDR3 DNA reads TGTGCCAGCAGCTCTCGGGGGACCTACAATGAGCAGTTCTTC.

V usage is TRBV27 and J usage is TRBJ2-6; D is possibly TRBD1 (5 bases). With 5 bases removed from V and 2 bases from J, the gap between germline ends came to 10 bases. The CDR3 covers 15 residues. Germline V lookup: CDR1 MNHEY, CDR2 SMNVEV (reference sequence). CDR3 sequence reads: CASSSRETGANVLTF. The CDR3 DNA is TGTGCCAGCAGTAGCAGGGAAACTGGGGCCAACGTCCTGACTTTC. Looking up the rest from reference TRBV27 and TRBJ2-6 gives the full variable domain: EAQVTQNPRYLITVTGKKLTVTCSQNMNHEYMSWYRQDPGLGLRQIYYSMNVEVTDKGDVPEGYKVSRKEKRNFPLILESPSPNQTSLYFCASSSRETGANVLTFGAGSRLTVL.

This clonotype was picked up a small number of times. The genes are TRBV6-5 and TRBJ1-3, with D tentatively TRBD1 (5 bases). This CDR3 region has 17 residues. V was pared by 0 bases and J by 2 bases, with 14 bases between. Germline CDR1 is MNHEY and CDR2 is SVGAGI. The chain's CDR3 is CASSYSKGGAPGNTIYF. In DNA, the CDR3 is TGTGCCAGCAGTTACTCGAAAGGAGGGGCGCCTGGAAACACCATATATTTT.

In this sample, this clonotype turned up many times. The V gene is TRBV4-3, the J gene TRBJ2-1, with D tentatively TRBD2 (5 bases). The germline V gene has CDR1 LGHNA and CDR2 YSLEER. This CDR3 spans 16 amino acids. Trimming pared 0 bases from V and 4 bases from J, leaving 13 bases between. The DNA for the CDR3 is TGCGCCAGCAGCCAAGAGTACGGGAATTTATACAATGAGCAGTTCTTC. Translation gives CASSQEYGNLYNEQFF.

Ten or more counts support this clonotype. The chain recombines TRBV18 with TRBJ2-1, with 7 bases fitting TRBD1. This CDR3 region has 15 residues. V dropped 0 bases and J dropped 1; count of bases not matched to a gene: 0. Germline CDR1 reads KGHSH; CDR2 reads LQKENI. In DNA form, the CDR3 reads TGTGCCAGCTCACCACCCAGGGGGTCCTACAATGAGCAGTTCTTC. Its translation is CASSPPRGSYNEQFF.

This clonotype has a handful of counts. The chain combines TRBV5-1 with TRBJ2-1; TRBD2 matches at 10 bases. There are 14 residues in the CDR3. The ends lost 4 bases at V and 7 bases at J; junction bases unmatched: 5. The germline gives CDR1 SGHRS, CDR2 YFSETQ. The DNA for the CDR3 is TGCGCCAGCAGCGATACAGCGGGGGGGAATGAGCAGTTCTTC. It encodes CASSDTAGGNEQFF.

CDR3 sequence reads: CASSLTPPNRETGSGANVLTF. CDR3 DNA sequence: TGTGCCAGCAGCTTAACCCCGCCCAACAGGGAGACCGGCTCTGGGGCCAACGTCCTGACTTTC. The genes are TRBV7-6 and TRBJ2-6; D perhaps matches TRBD1 (6 bases). V lost 2 bases and J 0 bases, leaving 23 bases between the germline ends. The CDR3 is made up of 21 amino acids. Germline-derived CDR1 and CDR2 are SGHVS and FNYEAQ.